The rows below give T cell receptor beta chains drawn from one sample of a study of radiation and T cells in renal cell carcinoma. The protocol was immunoSEQ multiplex PCR, while the TCRdb copy is restricted to in-frame clones and leaves out a portion. The sample carries about 77,000 clones, around four fifths recorded once. Here the sequenced sample was blood, taken from a patient whose treatment included radiotherapy and nephrectomy. Receptors were obtained from a woman aged 55 to 70 with renal cell carcinoma. CDR3s include the opening cysteine and the closing phenylalanine or tryptophan. A D gene is named only where the DNA matches it firmly. The size of a clone is reported for some rows only, either as once, few or many, or as a class for expanded clones.

>.|TRBJ2-7|.|TRBV6-1
TGTGCCAGCATTCGAGCTTTTTCCTCCGAGCAGTACTTC
CASIRAFSSEQYF
>.|TRBJ2-2|.|TRBV18
TGTGCCAGCTCACTGGAGAACACCGGGGAGCTGTTTTTT
CASSLENTGELFF
>.|TRBJ1-3|few|TRBV2
TGTGCCAGCAGTGAAAGGCAGAACTCTGGAAACACCATATATTTT
CASSERQNSGNTIYF
>.|TRBJ1-1|.|TRBV6-6
TGTGCCAGCAGTTATGGGGGGCGGTCGGCTTTCTTT
CASSYGGRSAFF
>.|TRBJ1-2|.|TRBV6-5
TGTGCCACCCGGGGGGGGGTCGATGGCTACACCTTC
CATRGGVDGYTF
>.|TRBJ2-1|.|TRBV15
TGTGCCACCAGCAGCTCGGACCTATACAATGAGCAGTTCTTC
CATSSSDLYNEQFF
>TRBD2|TRBJ2-3|.|TRBV5-4
TGTGCCAGCAGCTTGCCTAGGACTAGCGGGGGGGCCAAAGATACGCAGTATTTT
CASSLPRTSGGAKDTQYF
>.|TRBJ2-7|.|TRBV14
TGTGCCAGCAGCCACAGGGACGAGCAGTACTTC
CASSHRDEQYF
>.|TRBJ2-5|.|TRBV29-1
TGCAGCGTTTTGCAGAGAGGGGGGCAAGAGACCCAGTACTTC
CSVLQRGGQETQYF
>.|TRBJ1-2|few|TRBV29-1
TGCAGCGTGACGGACAGCAACTATGGCTACACCTTC
CSVTDSNYGYTF
>.|TRBJ1-1|.|TRBV28
TGTGCCAGCAGTTTGATGAACACTGAAGCTTTCTTT
CASSLMNTEAFF
>.|TRBJ1-2|.|TRBV5-1
TGCGCCAGCAGTCAAAACTCGGGGGTTGGGATCTATGGCTACACCTTC
CASSQNSGVGIYGYTF
>.|TRBJ2-3|.|TRBV28
TGTGCCAGCAACCCGAAACCTAGGGGTGGGACAGATACGCAGTATTTT
CASNPKPRGGTDTQYF
>TRBD1|TRBJ1-2|.|TRBV20-1
TGCAGTGCTGGGACAGGGGTAGGCTACACCTTC
CSAGTGVGYTF
>TRBD1|TRBJ1-1|.|TRBV6-5
TGTGCCAGCAGAACGGGACAGGGCATCACTGAAGCTTTCTTT
CASRTGQGITEAFF
>.|TRBJ2-4|.|TRBV19
TGTGCCAGTAGTATGGGTTTTGTTGTGAACATTCAGTACTTC
CASSMGFVVNIQYF
>.|TRBJ2-7|.|TRBV7-3
TGTGCCAGCAGCTCTACTACCTACGAGCAGTACTTC
CASSSTTYEQYF
>TRBD2|TRBJ2-7|.|TRBV19
TGTGCCAGTAGTCCGCGGAGGCAAGCGGGAGAGACCGAGCAGTACTTC
CASSPRRQAGETEQYF
>TRBD1|TRBJ1-2|once|TRBV6-5
TGTGCCAGCAATGGGAGACAGGGAGGTGGCTACACCTTC
CASNGRQGGGYTF
>.|TRBJ2-3|.|TRBV28
TGTGCCAGCAGTTTCGACAGGGATACGCAGTATTTT
CASSFDRDTQYF
>.|TRBJ1-5|.|TRBV2
TGTGCCAGCAGTGCAGGGTCTCCGTACAATCAGCCCCAGCATTTT
CASSAGSPYNQPQHF
>.|TRBJ2-7|once|TRBV27
TGTGCCAGCAGTCCCTCCGGGACGCCTTGGGGCTACGAGCAGTACTTC
CASSPSGTPWGYEQYF
>.|TRBJ2-3|few|TRBV4-1
TGCGCCAGCAGCCCCCCCGGTCTGGGGGCGGACGCAGATACGCAGTATTTT
CASSPPGLGADADTQYF
>TRBD1|TRBJ1-1|few|TRBV28
TGTGCCAGCACCGGGGGGGGACAGGAGAACACTGAAGCTTTCTTT
CASTGGGQENTEAFF
>TRBD2|TRBJ2-1|.|TRBV6-6
TGTGCCAGCAGTAAACTGCTAGCGGGAGGGCCCCATGAGCAGTTCTTC
CASSKLLAGGPHEQFF
>.|TRBJ2-7|once|TRBV4-1
TGCGCCAGCAGCCAAGCCGGAGGGGGCCCCTACGAGCAGTACTTC
CASSQAGGGPYEQYF
>.|TRBJ2-7|.|TRBV19
TGTGCCAGTAGTCCCAGGGGTTTCGACTCCTACGAGCAGTACTTC
CASSPRGFDSYEQYF
>.|TRBJ2-7|.|TRBV11-1
TGTGCCAGCAGCTTTGGGCCCCTCGGGGGACAGATCTTCTACGAGCAGTACTTC
CASSFGPLGGQIFYEQYF
>TRBD1|TRBJ1-3|.|TRBV2
TGTGCCAGCCTCGGGGGTAGGGGGCCCCTAAACACCATATATTTT
CASLGGRGPLNTIYF
>.|TRBJ1-3|once|TRBV5-6
TGTGCCAGCAGCTTGGGGAACTCTGGAAACACCATATATTTT
CASSLGNSGNTIYF
>TRBD2|TRBJ2-3|.|TRBV7-3
TGTGCCAGCAGCTTAATCGGCGGGGGGACCCCCGGTACGCAGTATTTT
CASSLIGGGTPGTQYF
>.|TRBJ2-1|.|TRBV13
TGTGCCAGCAGCACCAGCGAGCGGCTCAATGAGCAGTTCTTC
CASSTSERLNEQFF
>.|TRBJ1-3|.|TRBV5-4
TGTGCCAGCAGCGACAGACAGCTCCTCTCTGGAAACACCATATATTTT
CASSDRQLLSGNTIYF
>.|TRBJ2-7|.|TRBV28
TGTGCCAGCAGTGAAAATCAGGGGAGCGCCTACGAGCAGTACTTC
CASSENQGSAYEQYF
>TRBD1|TRBJ1-1|few|TRBV4-2
TGTGCCAGCAGCAAGATAGGGACAGGGGTGAACACTGAAGCTTTCTTT
CASSKIGTGVNTEAFF